The rows below give T cell receptor beta chains drawn from one sample of a study of identical twins. TCRdb reprocessed the 5' RACE reads with MiXCR, giving one entry per CDR3 protein. The table lists about 520,000 distinct CDR3 sequences, roughly a fifth of them singletons. In addition, the sample was reused for a study of T cells expressing NK-cell markers.

Sequenced: CD4+ T cells sorted from blood. The receptors come from a woman aged 18 to 35 in good health. Both conserved end residues are part of each CDR3.

v_gene,j_gene,CDR3aa
TRBV20-1,TRBJ2-3,CSAGKDFAPTQYF
TRBV18,TRBJ2-1,CASSPDSFYNEQFF
TRBV7-2,TRBJ2-5,CASSLHGTGLETQYF
TRBV6-2/TRBV6-3,TRBJ2-1,CASTYDRGRVNEQFF
TRBV7-2,TRBJ1-2,CASSTGQGMGYGYTF
TRBV12-3/TRBV12-4,TRBJ2-2,CASRPPRQANTGELFF
TRBV20-1,TRBJ2-7,CSARDRVRLSYEQYF
TRBV12-3/TRBV12-4,TRBJ2-5,CASRRQIQETQYF
TRBV9,TRBJ2-2,CASSVGGGGGSGELFF
TRBV20-1,TRBJ2-5,CSRKKTSGRGETQYF
TRBV5-4,TRBJ2-3,CASSPMETGTDTQYF
TRBV18,TRBJ2-1,CASSREGFYNEQFF
TRBV4-2,TRBJ2-2,CASSQGEGGELFF
TRBV20-1,TRBJ2-1,CSARDPSGGAINEQFF
TRBV5-4,TRBJ1-2,CASSLAADPIYGYTF
TRBV7-9,TRBJ2-1,CASSLALPVSYNEQFF
TRBV5-6,TRBJ2-3,CASTVRGTDTQYF
TRBV29-1,TRBJ2-4,CSVIILGTASKNIQYF
TRBV5-5,TRBJ1-1,CASSLSGSVTEAFF
TRBV6-5,TRBJ2-7,CASSTLGGYEQYF
TRBV11-2,TRBJ2-3,CASSRTSGSGTDTQYF
TRBV5-1,TRBJ2-1,CASSLDTSGYNEQFF
TRBV7-4,TRBJ2-3,CASSRNTDTQYF
TRBV19,TRBJ1-2,CATRTGRPHYGYTF
TRBV20-1,TRBJ2-7,CSARRQGGVYEQYF
TRBV5-1,TRBJ2-3,CASSRAGGLNPDTQYF
TRBV5-5,TRBJ1-1,CASDRTAQGTEAFF
TRBV20-1,TRBJ1-1,CSARGIGSEAFF
TRBV12-3/TRBV12-4,TRBJ1-6,CASRNNRGNSPLHF
TRBV12-3/TRBV12-4,TRBJ2-2,CASSPTGSIGELFF
TRBV2,TRBJ2-3,CASLRYRTDTQYF
TRBV4-2,TRBJ2-5,CASSHSQETQYF
TRBV29-1,TRBJ2-1,CSVDKESSYNEQFF
TRBV6-2/TRBV6-3,TRBJ2-3,CASKSKTASTDTQYF
TRBV12-3/TRBV12-4,TRBJ1-6,CASSFAGTLNSPLHF
TRBV29-1,TRBJ2-3,CSVRDRGTDTQYF
TRBV5-1,TRBJ2-1,CASRTTTGGQFTEQFF
TRBV20-1,TRBJ2-3,CSATTSGRTGDTQYF
TRBV20-1,TRBJ1-6,CSASSTGNSPLHF
TRBV7-9,TRBJ2-2,CASSPLLGELFF
TRBV20-1,TRBJ2-3,CSAHRRQESLTDTQYF
TRBV19,TRBJ1-1,CASSVRQANTEAFF
TRBV6-1,TRBJ2-3,CASSPRADGQDTQYF
TRBV7-2,TRBJ2-2,CASSLGKLAGTGELFF
TRBV12-3/TRBV12-4,TRBJ2-1,CASSLIGRARHEQFF
TRBV3-1,TRBJ2-2,CASSHLRALNTGELFF
TRBV6-5,TRBJ2-6,CASSSPRGRAGANVLTF
TRBV6-2/TRBV6-3,TRBJ2-2,CASGGNTGELFF
TRBV12-3/TRBV12-4,TRBJ1-1,CASSLGWENTEAFF
TRBV12-3/TRBV12-4,TRBJ1-2,CASSDGGRVGYTF